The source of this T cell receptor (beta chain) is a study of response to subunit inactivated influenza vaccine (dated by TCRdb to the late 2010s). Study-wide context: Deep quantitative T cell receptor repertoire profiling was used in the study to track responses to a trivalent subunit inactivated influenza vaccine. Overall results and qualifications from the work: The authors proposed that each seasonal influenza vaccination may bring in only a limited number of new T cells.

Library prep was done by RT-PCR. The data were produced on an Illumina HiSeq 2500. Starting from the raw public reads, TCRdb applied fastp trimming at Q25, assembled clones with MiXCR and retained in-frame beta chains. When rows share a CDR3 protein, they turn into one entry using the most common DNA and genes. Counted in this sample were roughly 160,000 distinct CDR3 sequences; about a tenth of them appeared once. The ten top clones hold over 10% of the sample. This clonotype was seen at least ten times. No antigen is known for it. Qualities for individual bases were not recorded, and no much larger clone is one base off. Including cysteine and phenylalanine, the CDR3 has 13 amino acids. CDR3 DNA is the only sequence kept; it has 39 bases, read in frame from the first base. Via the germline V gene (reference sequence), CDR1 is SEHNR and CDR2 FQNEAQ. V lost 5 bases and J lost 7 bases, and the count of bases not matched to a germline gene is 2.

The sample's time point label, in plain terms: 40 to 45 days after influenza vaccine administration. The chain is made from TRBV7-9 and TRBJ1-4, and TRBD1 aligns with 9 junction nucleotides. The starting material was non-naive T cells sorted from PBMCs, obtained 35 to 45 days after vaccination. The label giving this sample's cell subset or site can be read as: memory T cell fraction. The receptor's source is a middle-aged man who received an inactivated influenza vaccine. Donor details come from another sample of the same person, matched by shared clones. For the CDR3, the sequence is CASSRGQGEKLFF. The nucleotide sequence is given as TGTGCCAGCAGCCGGGGACAGGGTGAAAAACTGTTTTTT.